The source of this T cell receptor beta chain is a study of blood T cell repertoires in COVID-19. About the study: The study drew acute and convalescent COVID-19 samples from the United States, Italy and Spain. From T cells, B-cell-depleted T cells, or PBMCs came the material, which was cDNA or gDNA.

The CDR3 totals 11 residues. In germline, CDR1 is MDHEN, CDR2 SYDVKM. The V end lost 4 bases, the J end lost 6 bases, and 4 bases lay between the germline ends. In the original workflow: Nucleated cell counts were estimated from reference gene primer amplification. Produced via immunoSEQ multiplex PCR; TCRdb's table is partial and in-frame only. The V and J calls and clone size come from that table; D and trimming were worked out from the DNA. The table records roughly 260,000 clones, roughly 88% of them present only once. This chain uses TRBV28 with TRBJ1-3, with D hard to call. Material: peripheral blood. The TCR originated in a woman aged 40-49 years who had recovered from COVID-19. The CDR3 DNA is TGTGCCAGCAGTTATCTAAACACCATATATTTT. This gives the protein CASSYLNTIYF.